Presented here are 31 T cell receptor beta chains from one specimen sequenced in a study of T cells in Graves' hyperthyroidism and ophthalmopathy. Regions amplified from RNA transcripts were the TCR beta CDR3 regions. The HTBI primer set drove a first-round RT-PCR of the TCR CDR3. TCRdb processed the multiplex PCR reads anew with MiXCR; each CDR3 protein has one entry. This sample has some 510,000 distinct CDR3 sequences, with just over 45% found just once. Sequences were obtained from peripheral blood or thyroid tissue (not recorded which). The receptor source for this set is a woman under 30 with Graves' hyperthyroidism.

The J gene is TRBJ2-5, the V gene TRBV2, with D perhaps matching TRBD2 (5 bases). V shed 6 bases and J shed 4 bases, with 9 bases lying between them. Germline values: CDR1 SNHLY, CDR2 FYNNEI. The CDR3 spans 12 residues. CDR3 sequence reads: CASRRERETQYF. The CDR3 nucleotides are TGTGCCAGCAGGAGGGAACGAGAGACCCAGTACTTC.

The V and J genes are TRBV20-1 and TRBJ2-2, with D uncertain. CDR3 length: 13 amino acids. Between the trimmed V and J ends, which lost 0 bases and 9 bases, there was a span of 11 bases. Per germline, CDR1 DFQATT and CDR2 SNEGSKA (reference sequence). The CDR3 protein is CSARDTSLRELFF. The CDR3, as DNA: TGCAGTGCTAGAGATACGTCTCTGCGGGAGCTGTTTTTT.

Sample share makes this clonotype medium-sized. The chain employs TRBV19 and TRBJ1-5; possible D gene TRBD1, 5 bases. CDR1 and CDR2 from the germline V gene are LNHDA and SQIVND (reference sequence). The V gene lost 6 bases and the J gene lost 6 bases, with 18 bases spanning the gap. There are 15 residues in the CDR3. DNA for the CDR3: TGTGCCAGTAGACCCCTCAGGGCCGCGGGTCAGCCCCAGCATTTT. It specifies CASRPLRAAGQPQHF.

This clonotype came up a few times. The chain employs TRBV7-8 and TRBJ2-5, with TRBD2 matching over 11 bases. Trimming took 5 bases from V and 3 from J; bases not matched to a gene: 11. Germline V CDR1 and CDR2: SGHVS, FQNEAQ. This CDR3 contains 17 residues. Written as DNA, the CDR3 is TGTGCCAGCAGCCTCGGACGGACTAGCGGGTCAGAAGAGACCCAGTACTTC. This gives the protein CASSLGRTSGSEETQYF.

In the case of this clonotype: This may stem from a read error, because a much larger clone lies one nucleotide away. This chain joins TRBV25-1 and TRBJ1-2; D unresolved. CDR1 is MGHDK and CDR2 is SYGVNS in the germline V gene. Trimming stripped 3 bases from V and 8 bases from J, with 13 bases between. The CDR3 totals 13 residues. The CDR3 DNA sequence: TGTGCCAGCAGTGATCCTTTAAAGCCGGGCTACACCTTC. It encodes CASSDPLKPGYTF.

V is TRBV19 and J is TRBJ1-5, with 9 bases lining up with TRBD1. From germline, CDR1 is LNHDA and CDR2 SQIVND (reference sequence). The CDR3 spans 15 residues. V dropped 5 bases and J dropped 4; count of bases not matched to a gene: 6. The CDR3 nucleotides read TGTGCCAGTAGTGGGACAGGGATCCGGAATCAGCCCCAGCATTTT. Translated, it gives CASSGTGIRNQPQHF.

Of note for this clonotype: This clone may be a read error of a much larger clone one base away. V usage is TRBV20-1 and J usage is TRBJ1-2; D ambiguous. The CDR3 contains 13 residues. CDR1 DFQATT and CDR2 SNEGSKA come from the germline V gene (reference sequence). CDR3 loop: CSASESRNYGFTF. CDR3 bases: TGCAGTGCTAGCGAGTCCCGAAACTATGGCTTCACCTTC.

This clonotype was counted at least ten times. The gene calls are TRBV15 and TRBJ2-7; 9 nucleotides align to TRBD1. The CDR3 length is 16 residues. Germline lookup yields CDR1 LNHNV and CDR2 YYDKDF (reference sequence). Germline trimming cut 4 bases from V and 2 bases from J; bases unmatched to any gene: 9. CDR3 sequence: CATSTVGQGETYEQYF. The CDR3 nucleotides are TGTGCCACCAGCACGGTGGGACAGGGTGAAACCTACGAGCAGTACTTC. The full variable domain, rest sourced from reference TRBV15 and TRBJ2-7, is DAMVIQNPRYQVTQFGKPVTLSCSQTLNHNVMYWYQQKSSQAPKLLFHYYDKDFNNEADTPDNFQSRRPNTSFCFLDIRSPGLGDTAMYLCATSTVGQGETYEQYFGPGTRLTVT.

This clonotype was recorded only once. This sequence joins TRBV19 and TRBJ2-7; 8 nucleotides line up with TRBD1. The V and J ends lost 3 bases and 6 bases, in that order; junction bases with no gene match: 10. The CDR3 runs 15 residues. Germline V gives CDR1 LNHDA, CDR2 SQIVND (reference sequence). In DNA form, the CDR3 reads TGTGCCAGTAGTATGGAGACAGGGGTCCAATTCGAGCAGTACTTC. This codes for CASSMETGVQFEQYF.

This chain joins TRBV19 and TRBJ2-2, with TRBD2 as a possible D gene (6 bases). CDR1 and CDR2 from the germline V gene are LNHDA and SQIVND (reference sequence). This CDR3 region has 15 residues. The V end was cut by 7 bases, the J end by 2 bases, with 14 bases between. CDR3 sequence (DNA): TGTGCCAGTACCTGGGGGGTTTCCAACACCGGGGAGCTGTTTTTT. Protein product: CASTWGVSNTGELFF.

The J gene is TRBJ2-5, the V gene TRBV24-1, with TRBD1 matching over 8 bases. Germline V gene data show CDR1 as KGHDR and CDR2 as SFDVKD. Trimming cost V 4 bases and J 7 bases; bases outside gene matches: 7. CDR3 size: 14 residues. The CDR3 sequence: CATSDGTGGRTQYF. CDR3 coding DNA: TGTGCCACCAGTGACGGGACAGGCGGCCGGACCCAGTACTTC.

The gene calls are TRBV7-2 and TRBJ1-4; no firm D call. The V and J ends lost 2 bases and 8 bases respectively, with 9 bases between them. The germline gives CDR1 SGHTA, CDR2 FQGNSA. The CDR3 contains 13 residues. As DNA, the CDR3 is TGTGCCAGCAGCTTACGTGCGACAGAAAAACTGTTTTTT. Translation gives CASSLRATEKLFF.

This chain joins TRBV7-9 and TRBJ2-3; tentatively, D is TRBD2 (5 bases). Germline-derived CDR1 and CDR2 are SEHNR and FQNEAQ (reference sequence). V lost 8 bases, J lost 5 bases, and 17 bases lay in between. The CDR3 sequence is 14 residues long. The CDR3 DNA follows: TGTGCCAGCCAAGAGGGTGACATTCAAGATACGCAGTATTTT. Its translation: CASQEGDIQDTQYF.

This sequence joins TRBV10-3 and TRBJ2-6, with 12 bases aligning to TRBD1. CDR3 length: 17 amino acids. Trimming took 10 bases from V and 3 from J; bases not matched to a gene: 10. The germline V gene has CDR1 ENHRY and CDR2 SYGVKD. The CDR3 region has the DNA TGTGCCAGCAGCCGGGACAGGGGGCTTGGTGGGGCCAACGTCCTGACTTTC. Translated, it gives CASSRDRGLGGANVLTF.

The chain has TRBV24-1 and TRBJ2-2, with D possibly TRBD1 on 5 matching bases. Germline CDR1 and CDR2: KGHDR and SFDVKD. CDR3 size: 15 residues. Trimming removed 4 bases from V and 4 bases from J, with 12 bases in between. The CDR3: CATSDPGWGTGELFF. Written as DNA, the CDR3 is TGTGCCACCAGTGACCCAGGGTGGGGCACCGGGGAGCTGTTTTTT.

For this clonotype: At one end, the junction sequence differs from germline, possibly due to a read error. This chain joins TRBV5-1 and TRBJ2-5, with 7 bases aligning to TRBD2. Germline V gives CDR1 SGHRS, CDR2 YFSETQ. This CDR3 spans 13 amino acids. CDR3 in DNA: TGCGCCAGCAGCCTGACTAGCCTGGAGACCCAGTGCTTC. Its translation is CASSLTSLETQCF.

The sample holds one count of this clonotype. Given a much more abundant clone one base away, this may be a read error. The genes are TRBV24-1 and TRBJ1-1; 8 nucleotides align to TRBD1. Germline V gene sequence: CDR1 KGHDR, CDR2 SFDVKD. The CDR3 extends over 14 amino acids. As DNA, the CDR3 is TGTGCCACCAGTGGACAGGGGTTGAACACTGAAACTTTCTTT. Translation gives CATSGQGLNTETFF.

Concerning this clonotype: The final CDR3 position lacks the conserved phenylalanine or tryptophan, pointing to a likely read error. The limits of the CDR3 on the DNA are not certain, so only TCRdb's listed CDR3 is given. The V gene is TRBV24-1, the J gene TRBJ1-6. The CDR3 has 10 amino acids, counting both end residues. From germline, CDR1 is KGHDR and CDR2 SFDVKD. CDR3 residues: CATSDSRVNY.

V and J are TRBV2 and TRBJ1-1, with D possibly being TRBD1 (5 bases). CDR1 and CDR2 from the germline V gene are SNHLY and FYNNEI. The CDR3 has 15 amino acids. Trimming shortened V by 3 bases and J by 1 base, and 12 bases separated the two germline ends. Written as DNA, the CDR3 is TGTGCCAGCAGTGATTTTGGACACCGGAACACTGAAGCTTTCTTT. Its protein product is CASSDFGHRNTEAFF.

The chain carries TRBV7-2 and TRBJ2-5, with 8 bases lining up with TRBD2. Germline CDR1 SGHTA, CDR2 FQGNSA. This CDR3 contains 15 residues. The trim removed 2 bases at V and 4 bases at J, leaving 6 bases unmatched. The CDR3 is CASSLSLSGRETQYF. The CDR3 nucleotides read TGTGCCAGCAGCTTAAGTCTGAGCGGGAGAGAGACCCAGTACTTC.

The chain combines TRBV2 with TRBJ1-2, with D possibly being TRBD1 (5 bases). Germline CDR1 reads SNHLY; CDR2 reads FYNNEI. CDR3 size: 14 residues. Trimming stripped 11 bases from V and 6 bases from J, with 22 bases between. In nucleotides, the CDR3 is TGTGCCCGAGCCTGGGCAGGGCAATTTGATGGCTACACCTTC. As protein: CARAWAGQFDGYTF.

This clonotype appeared many times. This sequence joins TRBV24-1 and TRBJ2-5; D might be TRBD2 (6 bases). Between the trimmed V and J ends, which lost 5 bases and 0 bases, there was a span of 18 bases. CDR1 is KGHDR and CDR2 is SFDVKD in the germline V gene. This CDR3 comprises 17 residues. CDR3 nucleotides: TGTGCCACCAGTGGGCTTCGGTCAGGGAGGTACCAAGAGACCCAGTACTTC. It codes for CATSGLRSGRYQETQYF.

On this clonotype: A junction end diverges from the germline sequence, so it may reflect a read error. The V gene is TRBV20-1, the J gene TRBJ2-5; TRBD1 matches at 7 bases. CDR3 length equals 12 residues. Germline V lookup: CDR1 DFQATT, CDR2 SNEGSKA (reference sequence). CDR3 in DNA: TGCAGTGCTCTGACAGGGCAGGAGACCCAGCACTTC. Translating gives CSALTGQETQHF.

On this clonotype itself: This may arise from a read error, as a much more abundant clone is one base away. The genes are TRBV29-1 and TRBJ1-1, with TRBD1 matching over 7 bases. Germline loops: CDR1 SQVTM, CDR2 ANQGSEA. The CDR3 contains 12 residues. DNA for the CDR3: TGCAGCTTTGAGGGGGCGAACACTGAAGCTTTCTTT. Translating gives CSFEGANTEAFF.

J is TRBJ1-2 and V is TRBV6-5; 9 positions agree with TRBD1. The V and J ends lost 4 bases and 8 bases, in that order; junction bases with no gene match: 11. Germline CDR1 and CDR2: MNHEY and SVGAGI. The CDR3 extends over 15 amino acids. The CDR3 loop reads CASSLLTGGTRGYTF. The CDR3 coding sequence is TGTGCCAGCAGTTTATTAACAGGGGGCACCCGAGGCTACACCTTC.

The rearrangement uses TRBV20-1 and TRBJ2-2; 8 positions agree with TRBD2. There are 15 residues in the CDR3. In germline, CDR1 is DFQATT, CDR2 SNEGSKA (reference sequence). V shed 1 base, J shed 4 bases, and the junction held 5 bases outside the gene matches. The CDR3 reads CSARGLARVTGELFF. The CDR3 DNA sequence: TGCAGTGCTAGAGGACTAGCGCGAGTCACCGGGGAGCTGTTTTTT.

Note on this clonotype: It may be a read error: a sequence one base away is much more abundant. J is TRBJ1-2 and V is TRBV24-1; D uncertain. From germline, CDR1 is KGHDR and CDR2 SFDVKD. The CDR3 spans 14 residues. The CDR3 protein is CASSDQGKSYGYTF. CDR3 DNA sequence: TGTGCCAGCAGTGATCAAGGGAAGAGCTATGGCTACACCTTC.

This clonotype was observed a few times. The chain couples TRBV7-9 to TRBJ2-6; 7 bases line up with TRBD2. This CDR3 contains 16 residues. CDR1 is SEHNR and CDR2 is FQNEAQ in the germline V gene (reference sequence). V shed 5 bases and J 6 bases; nucleotides not matched to a gene: 10. CDR3 sequence: CASSQEGRDEANVLTF. The CDR3 DNA reads TGTGCCAGCAGCCAAGAGGGGAGGGACGAGGCCAACGTCCTGACTTTC.

In this sample, this clonotype turned up many times. The chain uses TRBV29-1 and TRBJ2-5; 9 bases align to TRBD1. V was clipped by 5 bases and J by 4 bases; unmatched bases: 5. CDR1 SQVTM and CDR2 ANQGSEA come from the germline V gene. CDR3 length equals 13 residues. The DNA of the CDR3 is TGCAGCGTTACGAGACAGGGGGGAGAGACCCAGTACTTC. Its translation is CSVTRQGGETQYF.

This clonotype appeared many times. This chain connects TRBV2 to TRBJ2-7; the match to TRBD2 covers 9 bases. The CDR3 contains 15 residues. Germline values: CDR1 SNHLY, CDR2 FYNNEI. Germline trimming cut 3 bases from V and 3 bases from J; bases unmatched to any gene: 6. CDR3 DNA sequence: TGTGCCAGCAGTGACCTTAGCGGGGGACTCTACGAGCAGTACTTC. It translates to CASSDLSGGLYEQYF.

About this clonotype: A much more abundant neighbour one base away suggests this may be a read error. This chain links TRBV10-2 with TRBJ1-1; D is ambiguous. V was trimmed by 6 bases and J by 6 bases, leaving 11 bases between them. CDR3 length equals 12 residues. CDR1 is WSHSY and CDR2 is SAAADI in the germline V gene. CDR3: CASRVSRAEAFF. CDR3 in DNA: TGCGCCAGCAGGGTCAGTAGGGCTGAAGCTTTCTTT.